The clone carrying this T cell receptor beta chain is classed as medium-sized (0.01 to 0.1%). Time point given: before trial treatment. Nivolumab, ipilimumab, aspirin, low-dose cyclophosphamide and low-dose radiotherapy were given to donors. TRAV- and TRBV-specific primers, spanning alpha and beta chains, primed first-strand cDNA. Using a constant-region primer together with a V-primer adapter, TCRs were subjected to 15 to 25 PCR cycles of amplification. In vitro transcription served to amplify the mRNA that had been isolated. One entry per CDR3 protein, called by TCRdb with MiXCR from the reads. The top ten hold over 4.5% of the sample, which has about 82,000 distinct CDR3 sequences, around 18% seen once. This sample is part of a study of low-dose radiotherapy and immunotherapy resistance in tumors. V was clipped by 3 bases and J by 3 bases; unmatched bases: 16. CDR3 length: 19 amino acids. Germline V lookup: CDR1 MDHEN, CDR2 SYDVKM.

The chain employs TRBV28 and TRBJ2-1; the match to TRBD2 covers 8 bases. The sequence was collected from a male donor with prostate cancer. The starting material was PBMCs, obtained before treatment. In nucleotides, the CDR3 is TGTGCCAGCAGTTTGGGGAGCGGGAGATTGTCGGGGTACTACAATGAGCAGTTCTTC. Protein sequence: CASSLGSGRLSGYYNEQFF. The full variable domain, its missing parts supplied by reference TRBV28 and TRBJ2-1, is DVKVTQSSRYLVKRTGEKVFLECVQDMDHENMFWYRQDPGLGLRLIYFSYDVKMKEKGDIPEGYSVSREKKERFSLILESASTNQTSMYLCASSLGSGRLSGYYNEQFFGPGTRLTVL.